Listed below are T cell receptor beta chains from one sample, sequenced in a study of T-cell reconstitution after alpha-beta-depleted transplantation in children. TCRdb re-called the PCR reads through MiXCR, storing one row per CDR3 protein. Of about 110,000 distinct CDR3 sequences listed, about 9.3% are singletons. Source: PBMCs from the stem cell graft donor, taken from the stem cell graft. These receptors were obtained from a human donor who donated a stem cell graft to a child with acute lymphoblastic leukemia. The CDR3 runs from the conserved cysteine through the conserved F or W. The D gene is left open where the match is weak. Clone size, where shown, is once, few, many, or a class for clones that have expanded.

cdr3_aa	cdr3_nt	d_call	v_call	j_call	clone_size	cdr3_length
CASSLLNRVPRYEQYF	TGTGCCAGCAGCTTACTCAACAGGGTCCCGCGCTACGAGCAGTACTTC	NA	TRBV7-6	TRBJ2-7	few	16
CASSPGGRQDYEQYF	TGTGCCAGCAGCCCCGGAGGCCGCCAAGACTACGAGCAGTACTTC	NA	TRBV7-6	TRBJ2-7	many	15
CASSRHYEQYF	TGTGCCAGCAGCCGCCACTACGAGCAGTACTTC	NA	TRBV12-3/TRBV12-4	TRBJ2-7	many	11
CASSFTEVGNTIYF	TGCGCCAGCAGCTTCACAGAAGTTGGAAACACCATATATTTT	NA	TRBV5-1	TRBJ1-3	many	14
CASRGQGAGNTIYF	TGTGCCAGCAGGGGACAGGGGGCTGGAAACACCATATATTTT	TRBD1	TRBV12-3/TRBV12-4	TRBJ1-3	many	14
CASSLAWLAVTYNEQFF	TGTGCCAGCAGCTTAGCTTGGCTAGCGGTTACCTACAATGAGCAGTTCTTC	TRBD2	TRBV11-2	TRBJ2-1	NA	17
CSARDTSRSTDTQYF	TGCAGTGCTAGAGACACTAGCAGAAGCACAGATACGCAGTATTTT	NA	TRBV20-1	TRBJ2-3	many	15
CASSLAANEQFF	TGTGCCAGCAGCTTGGCCGCGAATGAGCAGTTCTTC	NA	TRBV5-5	TRBJ2-1	many	12
CASSATVRPSYEQYF	TGTGCCAGCAGCGCTACGGTCAGGCCGTCCTACGAGCAGTACTTC	NA	TRBV21-1	TRBJ2-7	few	15
CASSQDGLGHTTRNEQFF	TGTGCCAGCAGCCAAGATGGATTGGGACACACGACGAGGAATGAGCAGTTCTTC	NA	TRBV14	TRBJ2-1	many	18
CSAGGIAGTGTNQPQHF	TGCAGTGCCGGAGGGATCGCGGGGACAGGAACCAATCAGCCCCAGCATTTT	TRBD1	TRBV20-1	TRBJ1-5	few	17
CASSLRTSGRLPDTQYF	TGTGCCAGCAGCCTACGGACTAGCGGGAGATTACCAGATACGCAGTATTTT	TRBD2	TRBV7-9	TRBJ2-3	few	17
CASSRREGDEQYF	TGTGCCAGCAGTCGGAGGGAGGGGGACGAGCAGTACTTC	NA	TRBV6-1	TRBJ2-7	NA	13
CASGPGTPCEQYF	TGTGCCAGCGGCCCCGGGACCCCCTGCGAGCAGTACTTC	NA	TRBV7-9	TRBJ2-7	NA	13
CASSPRKSGNTEAFF	TGTGCCAGCAGCCCAAGGAAAAGTGGAAACACTGAAGCTTTCTTT	NA	TRBV7-3	TRBJ1-1	many	15
CSARRGATDTQYF	TGCAGTGCTAGACGGGGGGCCACAGATACGCAGTATTTT	NA	TRBV20-1	TRBJ2-3	many	13